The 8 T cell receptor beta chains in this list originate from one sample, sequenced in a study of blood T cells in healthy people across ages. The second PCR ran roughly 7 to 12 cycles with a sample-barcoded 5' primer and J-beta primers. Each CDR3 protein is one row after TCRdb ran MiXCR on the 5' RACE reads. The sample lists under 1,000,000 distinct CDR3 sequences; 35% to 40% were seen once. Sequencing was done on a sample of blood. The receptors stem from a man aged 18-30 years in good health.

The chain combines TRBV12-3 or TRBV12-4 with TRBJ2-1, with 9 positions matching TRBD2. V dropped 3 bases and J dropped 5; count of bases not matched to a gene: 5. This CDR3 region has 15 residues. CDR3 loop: CASSFQRGDNNEQFF. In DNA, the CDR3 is TGTGCCAGCAGTTTCCAGCGGGGGGACAACAATGAGCAGTTCTTC.

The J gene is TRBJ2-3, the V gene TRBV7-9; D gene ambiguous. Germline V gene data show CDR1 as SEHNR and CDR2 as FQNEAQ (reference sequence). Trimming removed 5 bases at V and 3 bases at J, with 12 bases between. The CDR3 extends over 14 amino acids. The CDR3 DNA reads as TGTGCCAGCAGCCCGTCCTACCAAACAGATACGCAGTATTTT. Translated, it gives CASSPSYQTDTQYF.

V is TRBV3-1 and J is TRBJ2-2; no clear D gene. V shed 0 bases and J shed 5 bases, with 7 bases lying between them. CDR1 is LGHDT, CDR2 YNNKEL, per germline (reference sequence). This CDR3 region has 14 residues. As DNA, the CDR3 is TGTGCCAGCAGCCAAGATCACCAGACCGGGGAGCTGTTTTTT. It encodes CASSQDHQTGELFF.

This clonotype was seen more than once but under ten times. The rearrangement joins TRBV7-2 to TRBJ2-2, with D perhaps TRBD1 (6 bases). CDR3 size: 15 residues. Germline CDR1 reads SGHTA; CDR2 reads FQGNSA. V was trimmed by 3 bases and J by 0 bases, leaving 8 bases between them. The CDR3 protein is CASSFRDTNTGELFF. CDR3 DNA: TGTGCCAGCAGCTTCCGGGACACGAACACCGGGGAGCTGTTTTTT.

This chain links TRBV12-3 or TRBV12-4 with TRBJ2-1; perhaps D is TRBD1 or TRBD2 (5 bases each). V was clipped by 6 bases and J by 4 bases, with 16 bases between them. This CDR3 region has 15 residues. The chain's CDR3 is CASSPWDGGYNEQFF. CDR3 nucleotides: TGTGCCAGCAGCCCCTGGGATGGGGGTTACAATGAGCAGTTCTTC.

DNA of the CDR3: TGTGCCAGCAGCTTAGAAGGGGGGGGCGGTACGCAGTATTTT. Translation gives CASSLEGGGGTQYF. The rearrangement joins TRBV7-2 to TRBJ2-3; D may be TRBD2 (7 bases). CDR1 SGHTA and CDR2 FQGNSA come from the germline V gene. CDR3 length: 14 amino acids. V was clipped by 1 base and J by 8 bases, with 13 bases between them.

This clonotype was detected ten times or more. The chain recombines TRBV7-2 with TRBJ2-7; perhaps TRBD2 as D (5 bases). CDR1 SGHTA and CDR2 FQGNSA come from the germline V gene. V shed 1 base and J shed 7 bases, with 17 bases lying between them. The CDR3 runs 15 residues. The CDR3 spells CASSLVATFGKEQYF. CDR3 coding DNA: TGTGCCAGCAGCTTAGTGGCAACCTTCGGGAAGGAGCAGTACTTC.

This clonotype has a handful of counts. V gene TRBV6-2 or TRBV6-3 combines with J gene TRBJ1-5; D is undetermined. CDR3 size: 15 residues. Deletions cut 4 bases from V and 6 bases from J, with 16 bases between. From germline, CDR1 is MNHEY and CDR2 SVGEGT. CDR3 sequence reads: CASSSYNQAGQPQHF. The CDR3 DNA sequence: TGTGCCAGCAGTTCCTACAATCAAGCTGGTCAGCCCCAGCATTTT.